This TCR beta chain comes out of a study of T cell responses to AZD1222 COVID-19 vaccine. Whole-study findings and limits: The number of AZD1222 recipients seropositive at baseline was only five or six. Targets within unmutated variant regions were reportedly found for nearly half of spike-specific TCRs.

Pooled in the analysis were second doses at about 4 or about 12 weeks. The ends were cut back, 10 bases at V and 7 bases at J, with 11 bases in the middle. The CDR3 spans 11 residues. TCRdb's copy holds only in-frame clones and misses some; the assay was immunoSEQ multiplex PCR. The table lists 140,000 to 150,000 clones, 86% of them singletons, with about 5% in the top ten. As for this clone: Its target is not known.

The source material was peripheral blood, sampled 28 days after the second AZD1222 dose. V gene TRBV12-3 or TRBV12-4 combines with J gene TRBJ2-1; D is uncertain. The TCR comes from an adult who received the AZD1222 COVID-19 vaccine. The CDR3 protein is CAIRIRNEQFF. In DNA, the CDR3 is TGTGCCATCAGGATACGAAATGAGCAGTTCTTC.